This TCR beta chain was identified in a study of T cell responses to AZD1222 COVID-19 vaccine. This CDR3 is 14 amino acids long. Germline lookup yields CDR1 SNHLY and CDR2 FYNNEI. Trimming at V came to 2 bases and at J to 10 bases, leaving 3 bases not matched to a gene. Sequencing used immunoSEQ multiplex PCR; TCRdb keeps in-frame clones, though not all of them. The table shows 110,000 or so clones, with around 84% occurring only once. Study outcomes and limitations: None of the repertoires were sampled until the peak T cell response had passed.

Details on this clone: The antigen is not known.

The TCR was taken from an adult who received the AZD1222 COVID-19 vaccine. This specimen consisted of peripheral blood, obtained 28 days after the second AZD1222 dose. The chain employs TRBV2 and TRBJ1-6, with 9 bases identical to TRBD1. The CDR3 spells CASSERGTGSPLHF. In DNA form, the CDR3 reads TGTGCCAGCAGTGAACGAGGGACAGGGTCACCCCTCCACTTT.